This T cell receptor (beta chain) was profiled in a study of shared clonotypes between healthy human individuals. This clone was found a few times. The method was immunoSEQ multiplex PCR; TCRdb's version includes in-frame clones alone and lacks a portion of them. This sample has roughly 2.5 million clones, with roughly nine tenths found just once. The CDR3 extends over 15 amino acids. V was pared by 0 bases and J by 10 bases, with 14 bases between. Germline V gives CDR1 SGHDT, CDR2 YYEEEE. The sample taken for sequencing was naive CD4+ T cells sorted from blood. Subset given: CD45RA+ positively selected. The V call is TRBV5-6, the J call TRBJ1-6; tentative D call: TRBD1 (6 bases). This clonotype was obtained from a man aged 18 to 30 in good health. For the CDR3, the DNA is TGTGCCAGCAGCTTGGGACGAGGGGGGAGATCACCCCTCCACTTT. It specifies CASSLGRGGRSPLHF.